Shown below are 18 T cell receptor beta chains from a single sample sequenced in a study of CD4 T cells in relation to SARS-CoV-2 and coronaviruses. Only in-frame clones appear in the TCRdb table, and some are missing; sequencing was by immunoSEQ multiplex PCR. Among 30,000 to 45,000 clones listed, 85% to 90% were seen once. Material: memory CD4+ T cells from PBMCs. The receptors originated from an adult with COVID-19.

The chain uses TRBV11-3 and TRBJ2-1, with 10 positions matching TRBD2. V lost 2 bases, J lost 7 bases, and 5 bases stayed unmatched. The germline gives CDR1 SGHNT, CDR2 YENEEA. The CDR3 loop spans 15 amino acids. As DNA, the CDR3 is TGTGCCAGCAGCTTAAGAGCGGGGGGGTGGAATGAGCAGTTCTTC. Translating gives CASSLRAGGWNEQFF.

The chain employs TRBV6-5 and TRBJ1-1; tentatively, D is TRBD1 (6 bases). Germline V CDR1 and CDR2: MNHEY, SVGAGI. The CDR3 contains 14 residues. Trimming left V 6 bases short and J 1 base short, with 12 bases between. In nucleotides, the CDR3 is TGTGCCAGCAGCCAAAGGACAGCGAACACTGAAGCTTTCTTT. As protein: CASSQRTANTEAFF.

The chain employs TRBV2 and TRBJ2-7, with TRBD2 identical over 13 bases. V lost 7 bases and J lost 5; bases outside the gene matches: 5. This CDR3 is built from 14 residues. Per the germline V gene, CDR1 is SNHLY and CDR2 is FYNNEI. The CDR3 loop reads CASTRLAGGHEQYF. CDR3 bases: TGTGCCAGCACAAGACTAGCGGGGGGCCACGAGCAGTACTTC.

The genes are TRBV15 and TRBJ1-4, with D possibly TRBD1 on 6 matching bases. V was pared by 0 bases and J by 5 bases, with 13 bases between. Germline-derived CDR1 and CDR2 are LNHNV and YYDKDF (reference sequence). The CDR3 contains 16 residues. The CDR3 DNA reads as TGTGCCACCAGCAGAGATTTGGCAGGGGAAAATGAAAAACTGTTTTTT. Amino acids: CATSRDLAGENEKLFF.

This clone was recorded only once. The J gene is TRBJ2-1, the V gene TRBV6-4; 12 bases map to TRBD2. This CDR3 region has 13 residues. Unmatched junction bases numbered 5, after V lost 8 bases and J lost 9 bases. The germline gives CDR1 MRHNA, CDR2 SNTAGT. The CDR3 reads CASGQTSGGEQFF. In DNA, the CDR3 is TGTGCCAGCGGACAGACTAGCGGGGGTGAGCAGTTCTTC.

J is TRBJ1-1 and V is TRBV5-1; D is possibly TRBD1 (6 bases). V shed 3 bases and J shed 1 base, with 10 bases lying between them. The CDR3 contains 14 residues. Germline V lookup: CDR1 SGHRS, CDR2 YFSETQ. CDR3 sequence reads: CASSSTDRNTEAFF. CDR3 coding DNA: TGCGCCAGCAGCTCTACGGACAGGAACACTGAAGCTTTCTTT.

The chain uses TRBV7-9 and TRBJ1-5, with unresolved D. This CDR3 region has 12 residues. Per germline, CDR1 SEHNR and CDR2 FQNEAQ (reference sequence). V was pared by 3 bases and J by 7 bases, with 7 bases between. The DNA for the CDR3 is TGTGCCAGCAGCTTTTGGGAACAGCCCCAGCATTTT. As protein: CASSFWEQPQHF.

The rearrangement joins TRBV19 to TRBJ1-2, with a weak D call TRBD1 (5 bases). The V gene lost 7 bases and the J gene lost 4 bases, with 13 bases spanning the gap. The CDR3 runs 13 residues. CDR1 is LNHDA, CDR2 SQIVND, per germline (reference sequence). The CDR3, as DNA: TGTGCCAGTACCAGGGAACGGGGCTATGGCTACACCTTC. This translates into CASTRERGYGYTF.

This chain connects TRBV3-1 (or the pseudogene TRBV3-2) to TRBJ2-3; no clear D gene. The germline V gene encodes CDR1 LGHDT and CDR2 YNNKEL (reference sequence). The CDR3 is 13 amino acids. Trimming cost V 5 bases and J 10 bases, with 16 bases left between them. The DNA of the CDR3 is TGTGCCAGCAGCACAATGGAATTCGATGCGCAGTATTTT. It specifies CASSTMEFDAQYF.

The rearrangement joins TRBV24-1 to TRBJ2-1; D gene ambiguous. Looked up from germline, CDR1 is KGHDR and CDR2 is SFDVKD. The CDR3 contains 13 residues. Trimming removed 11 bases at V and 0 bases at J, with 10 bases between. Here the CDR3 DNA reads TGTGCCATCGGATCTAACTCCTACAATGAGCAGTTCTTC. As protein: CAIGSNSYNEQFF.

The chain employs TRBV11-1 and TRBJ2-3, with TRBD1 as a possible D gene (6 bases). Deletions cut 5 bases from V and 3 bases from J, with 15 bases between. The germline gives CDR1 SGHAT, CDR2 FQDESV (reference sequence). The CDR3 loop spans 15 amino acids. CDR3 nucleotide sequence: TGTGCCAGCAGCCGACAGGAATTACTAACAGATACGCAGTATTTT. It yields the protein CASSRQELLTDTQYF.

This sequence joins TRBV12-3 or TRBV12-4 and TRBJ2-7, with a weak D call TRBD2 (6 bases). Trimming took off 5 bases at V and 2 bases at J, with 10 bases between the two ends. This CDR3 is built from 13 residues. The CDR3 loop is CASSLSGTYEQYF. CDR3 nucleotide sequence: TGTGCCAGCAGTCTTAGCGGAACCTACGAGCAGTACTTC.

The V call is TRBV6-6, the J call TRBJ1-2, with D possibly being TRBD1 (6 bases). Per the germline V gene, CDR1 is MNHNY and CDR2 is SVGAGI (reference sequence). V lost 5 bases, J lost 5 bases, and 15 bases lay in between. The CDR3 extends over 14 amino acids. The CDR3 DNA reads TGTGCCAGCAGTGCCCCCGGGACACAGTATGGCTACACCTTC. Its protein product is CASSAPGTQYGYTF.

The gene calls are TRBV5-1 and TRBJ2-5; D not resolved. The V end was cut by 4 bases, the J end by 5 bases, with 18 bases between. Germline V lookup: CDR1 SGHRS, CDR2 YFSETQ. The CDR3 spans 15 residues. The CDR3 protein is CASSPLTLTKETQYF. CDR3 bases: TGCGCCAGCAGCCCGCTGACCTTGACAAAGGAGACCCAGTACTTC.

The V call is TRBV11-1, the J call TRBJ2-2, with a weak D call TRBD1 (5 bases). V was trimmed by 2 bases and J by 0 bases, leaving 10 bases between them. The V gene's germline CDR1 is SGHAT and CDR2 FQDESV (reference sequence). There are 16 residues in the CDR3. Here the CDR3 DNA reads TGTGCCAGCAGCTTAACGGCAGGGACGAACACCGGGGAGCTGTTTTTT. This codes for CASSLTAGTNTGELFF.

Remarks on this clone: The sample holds other DNA sequences that translate to the same CDR3. The chain links TRBV7-2 to TRBJ1-2, with unresolved D. V lost 4 bases, J lost 8 bases, and 17 bases lay in between. CDR1 and CDR2 from the germline V gene are SGHTA and FQGNSA. The CDR3 extends over 14 amino acids. In DNA, the CDR3 is TGTGCCAGCAGCTCCGAGGGTACCCGTGGGGGCTACACCTTC. It codes for CASSSEGTRGGYTF.

This chain uses TRBV25-1 with TRBJ1-1, with 8 bases lining up with TRBD1. Germline CDR1 and CDR2: MGHDK and SYGVNS. V shed 2 bases and J 1 base; nucleotides not matched to a gene: 0. This CDR3 has 14 residues. The CDR3: CASSEGTGNTEAFF. CDR3 coding DNA: TGTGCCAGCAGTGAAGGGACAGGGAACACTGAAGCTTTCTTT.

V and J are TRBV6-2 or TRBV6-3 and TRBJ2-5; D is unclear. V was cut by 6 bases and J by 5 bases, with 7 bases left in between. The CDR3 consists of 11 residues. Looked up from germline, CDR1 is MNHEY and CDR2 is SVGEGT. This CDR3 is CASSRDETQYF. Here the CDR3 DNA reads TGTGCCAGCAGCCGCGATGAGACCCAGTACTTC.